These 30 T cell receptor beta chains came from one sample sequenced in a study of T cell changes during pregnancy in multiple sclerosis. Method: immunoSEQ multiplex PCR; TCRdb's copy keeps in-frame clones and lacks some. Among some 77,000 clones listed, around 94% were seen once. The source was peripheral blood, collected in the second trimester of pregnancy. These receptors all stem from a female donor in good health, enrolled as a control in a pregnancy study.

This clone was seen only once. This chain links TRBV18 with TRBJ2-5; D is perhaps TRBD2 (5 bases). The CDR3 totals 14 residues. Trimming took off 3 bases at V and 2 bases at J, with 10 bases between the two ends. The germline V gene encodes CDR1 KGHSH and CDR2 LQKENI. CDR3 DNA sequence: TGTGCCAGCTCACCGGGAGTAGGGCAAGAGACCCAGTACTTC. Amino acids: CASSPGVGQETQYF.

The V gene is TRBV4-3, the J gene TRBJ1-1; 7 bases map to TRBD1. CDR3 size: 17 residues. V shed 0 bases and J 1 base; nucleotides not matched to a gene: 8. Germline-derived CDR1 and CDR2 are LGHNA and YSLEER. The CDR3 DNA follows: TGCGCCAGCAGCCAAGATCGGGCAGGGGGGAGGAACACTGAAGCTTTCTTT. Translated: CASSQDRAGGRNTEAFF.

In DNA, the CDR3 is TGTGCCAGCGGGACAGGGCAAATGAATACGCAGTATTTT. Protein product: CASGTGQMNTQYF. The gene calls are TRBV7-2 and TRBJ2-3; 9 nucleotides align to TRBD1. The germline V gene encodes CDR1 SGHTA and CDR2 FQGNSA. V trimming: 8 bases; J trimming: 7 bases; junction bases outside the gene matches: 7. This CDR3 is 13 amino acids long.

The chain links TRBV4-3 to TRBJ1-5, with 9 bases aligning to TRBD1. Losses at the gene ends were 4 bases for V and 4 bases for J; bases not matched to a gene: 5. The CDR3 is made up of 15 amino acids. From germline, CDR1 is LGHNA and CDR2 YSLEER. CDR3 sequence reads: CASSPGTGRNQPQHF. The CDR3 DNA follows: TGCGCCAGCAGCCCAGGGACAGGGAGGAATCAGCCCCAGCATTTT.

This chain uses TRBV4-3 with TRBJ2-7, with D possibly matching TRBD1 (7 bases). The CDR3 spans 14 residues. Germline assignment: CDR1 LGHNA and CDR2 YSLEER. The V end was cut by 4 bases, the J end by 5 bases, with 15 bases between. The chain's CDR3 is CASSPLSGGNEQYF. CDR3 sequence (DNA): TGCGCCAGCAGCCCCCTGTCAGGGGGGAACGAGCAGTACTTC.

The V gene is TRBV5-6, the J gene TRBJ1-2; D possibly corresponds to TRBD1 (5 bases). Germline V gene sequence: CDR1 SGHDT, CDR2 YYEEEE. V lost 2 bases and J lost 4, with 15 bases in between. CDR3 size: 15 residues. In DNA form, the CDR3 reads TGTGCCAGCAGCTTCCTCTTCCTCGGGGGCTATGGCTACACCTTC. It specifies CASSFLFLGGYGYTF.

This rearrangement joins TRBV27 to TRBJ1-1, with D possibly being TRBD1 (5 bases). Per the germline V gene, CDR1 is MNHEY and CDR2 is SMNVEV (reference sequence). This CDR3 is 13 amino acids long. V lost 3 bases to trimming and J lost 1 base, with 6 bases between them. Written as DNA, the CDR3 is TGTGCCAGCAGTTTCGGGGGGAACACTGAAGCTTTCTTT. Amino acid sequence: CASSFGGNTEAFF.

This chain links TRBV6-4 with TRBJ1-1, with D uncertain. CDR3 length: 11 residues. V lost 7 bases and J 3 bases, leaving 6 bases between the germline ends. Per the germline V gene, CDR1 is MRHNA and CDR2 is SNTAGT. CDR3 residues: CASIGHTEAFF. The CDR3 nucleotides are TGTGCCAGCATTGGCCACACTGAAGCTTTCTTT.

The chain recombines TRBV6-6 with TRBJ1-2, with 9 bases aligning to TRBD1. Germline values: CDR1 MNHNY, CDR2 SVGAGI (reference sequence). CDR3 length: 14 amino acids. With 5 bases clipped from V and 4 bases from J, the junction kept 5 bases outside the gene matches. CDR3 in amino acids: CASSAQGAFYGYTF. CDR3 in DNA: TGTGCCAGCAGTGCACAGGGGGCTTTCTATGGCTACACCTTC.

With regard to this clone: Other DNA sequences in the sample encode the same CDR3. This rearrangement joins TRBV5-4 to TRBJ2-5; D gene unclear. CDR1 SGHNT and CDR2 YYREEE come from the germline V gene (reference sequence). V lost 0 bases and J lost 2, with 5 bases in between. This CDR3 spans 13 amino acids. The CDR3 DNA reads as TGTGCCAGCAGCTTGGCTCGGCAAGAGACCCAGTACTTC. It translates to CASSLARQETQYF.

The chain recombines TRBV28 with TRBJ1-2; D gene unclear. Trimming took off 6 bases at V and 8 bases at J, with 13 bases between the two ends. Looked up from germline, CDR1 is MDHEN and CDR2 is SYDVKM. The CDR3 runs to 12 residues. CDR3 sequence reads: CASSRMEVGYTF. CDR3 DNA sequence: TGTGCCAGCAGCCGTATGGAGGTGGGCTACACCTTC.

The chain has TRBV27 and TRBJ1-1; 7 nucleotides line up with TRBD1. The CDR3 sequence is 17 residues long. The ends lost 7 bases at V and 2 bases at J; junction bases unmatched: 16. Germline CDR1 is MNHEY and CDR2 is SMNVEV (reference sequence). CDR3: CASMAGQWKWDNTEAFF. DNA for the CDR3: TGTGCCAGCATGGCGGGACAGTGGAAGTGGGATAACACTGAAGCTTTCTTT.

V is TRBV4-3 and J is TRBJ1-3, with a possible D match to TRBD1 (6 bases). CDR1 and CDR2 (germline): LGHNA, YSLEER. Trimming took off 4 bases at V and 9 bases at J, with 19 bases between the two ends. CDR3 length equals 15 residues. CDR3 in DNA: TGCGCCAGCAGCCTGGATCAATTGGGACAAGGCACCATATATTTT. Protein product: CASSLDQLGQGTIYF.

V is TRBV4-1 and J is TRBJ1-6; 8 bases are shared with TRBD1. Germline CDR1 is MGHRA and CDR2 is YSYEKL. The V gene end was trimmed by 0 bases and the J gene end by 8 bases; junction bases not matched to a gene: 9. This CDR3 spans 17 amino acids. CDR3 sequence: CASSQERKGQGYSPLHF. CDR3 DNA: TGCGCCAGCAGCCAAGAAAGAAAAGGACAGGGATATTCACCCCTCCACTTT.

This clone has only one observation. The V call is TRBV6-1, the J call TRBJ1-5; D not resolved. The CDR3 consists of 12 residues. Looked up from germline, CDR1 is MNHNS and CDR2 is SASEGT. Trimming pared 6 bases from V and 11 bases from J, leaving 14 bases between. The CDR3 nucleotides read TGTGCCAGCAGCGCGGTGGCGAGGGCCCAGCATTTT. Translated, it gives CASSAVARAQHF.

V and J are TRBV2 and TRBJ1-2; 7 positions agree with TRBD1. The CDR3 spans 12 residues. Germline CDR1 SNHLY, CDR2 FYNNEI. Unmatched junction bases numbered 11, after V lost 8 bases and J lost 11 bases. The CDR3 loop reads CASPSEGASYTF. The CDR3 DNA sequence: TGTGCCAGCCCATCAGAGGGGGCAAGTTACACCTTC.

The chain couples TRBV27 to TRBJ2-2; weak D call: TRBD1 (6 bases). The V end lost 5 bases, the J end lost 5 bases, and 9 bases lay between the germline ends. CDR3 length: 13 amino acids. CDR1 MNHEY and CDR2 SMNVEV come from the germline V gene (reference sequence). The CDR3 nucleotides are TGTGCCAGCAGTCAGGGGAGAACCGGGGAGCTGTTTTTT. This gives the protein CASSQGRTGELFF.

The chain links TRBV21-1 to TRBJ1-1. TRBV21-1 is a pseudogene locus. This CDR3 spans 15 amino acids. In nucleotides, the CDR3 is TGTGCCAGCAGCAACCGCAGGAAAGGGAGGACTGAAGCTTTCTTT. This codes for CASSNRRKGRTEAFF.

The rearrangement joins TRBV5-1 to TRBJ2-6, with TRBD2 as a possible D gene (7 bases). V lost 4 bases to trimming and J lost 1 base, with 15 bases between them. Germline V gives CDR1 SGHRS, CDR2 YFSETQ. This CDR3 is built from 17 residues. The CDR3 loop reads CASSPGGARSGANVLTF. The CDR3 bases are TGCGCCAGCAGCCCTGGGGGGGCCCGATCTGGGGCCAACGTCCTGACTTTC.

The genes are TRBV5-4 and TRBJ2-3, with D hard to call. Trimming took off 3 bases at V and 6 bases at J, with 5 bases between the two ends. The CDR3 has 11 amino acids. CDR1 is SGHNT and CDR2 is YYREEE in the germline V gene (reference sequence). The CDR3 sequence is CASSSRDTQYF. DNA of the CDR3: TGTGCCAGCAGCTCGAGGGATACGCAGTATTTT.

The rearrangement uses TRBV4-3 and TRBJ2-5, with a weak D call TRBD1 (6 bases). The J call may be faulty, since TRBJ2-7 better matches the DNA end. The CDR3 totals 14 residues. Germline values: CDR1 LGHNA, CDR2 YSLEER. The CDR3 loop is CASSQLGTPYEQYF. In DNA, the CDR3 is TGCGCCAGCAGCCAACTGGGGACACCTTACGAGCAGTACTTC.

Here the CDR3 reads CASSYSSQAVETQYF. The CDR3 DNA sequence: TGTGCCAGCAGTTACTCGTCCCAAGCTGTTGAGACCCAGTACTTC. The chain carries TRBV6-6 and TRBJ2-5, with unresolved D. Trimming removed 0 bases at V and 5 bases at J, with 13 bases between. Germline V gene data show CDR1 as MNHNY and CDR2 as SVGAGI (reference sequence). This CDR3 comprises 15 residues.

CDR3 loop: CASSQRGSIYNEQFF. DNA of the CDR3: TGCGCCAGCAGCCAACGGGGGTCCATCTACAATGAGCAGTTCTTC. This chain uses TRBV4-3 with TRBJ2-1, with D possibly matching TRBD2 (6 bases). CDR3 length equals 15 residues. Germline assignment: CDR1 LGHNA and CDR2 YSLEER. Trimming took off 2 bases at V and 3 bases at J, with 11 bases between the two ends.

This clone was seen only once. The chain uses TRBV6-6 and TRBJ2-7; D possibly corresponds to TRBD2 (6 bases). V lost 8 bases and J 1 base, leaving 15 bases between the germline ends. Germline CDR1 reads MNHNY; CDR2 reads SVGAGI (reference sequence). This CDR3 comprises 14 residues. The CDR3 DNA reads as TGTGCCAGCGTCTTACTAGCTTCATCCTACGAGCAGTACTTC. Translation gives CASVLLASSYEQYF.

The chain carries TRBV7-3 and TRBJ2-2; the D gene is possibly TRBD2 (6 bases). The CDR3 is 13 residues long. The V gene lost 2 bases and the J gene lost 9 bases, with 10 bases spanning the gap. Germline CDR1 is SGHTA and CDR2 is FQGTGA. In DNA, the CDR3 is TGTGCCAGCAGCTTAGCGGGGTTAAGGGAGCTGTTTTTT. It is translated as CASSLAGLRELFF.

V gene TRBV27 combines with J gene TRBJ1-3; maybe TRBD1 (5 bases). CDR1 is MNHEY, CDR2 SMNVEV, per germline (reference sequence). Trimming removed 6 bases at V and 0 bases at J, with 15 bases between. The CDR3 loop spans 16 amino acids. The CDR3 DNA reads TGTGCCAGCAGGTCACTACAGGTCCTCTCTGGAAACACCATATATTTT. It yields the protein CASRSLQVLSGNTIYF.

V and J are TRBV12-5 and TRBJ1-1, with 10 bases identical to TRBD1. The germline V gene has CDR1 LGHNT and CDR2 FRNRAP. The V gene end was trimmed by 2 bases and the J gene end by 0 bases; junction bases not matched to a gene: 6. CDR3 size: 17 residues. The CDR3 coding sequence is TGTGCTAGTGGTTTGTTGGGACAGGGGTCGGTGAACACTGAAGCTTTCTTT. Translation: CASGLLGQGSVNTEAFF.

The chain links TRBV6-1 to TRBJ2-1, with 9 bases that match TRBD1. Germline CDR1 reads MNHNS; CDR2 reads SASEGT. CDR3 size: 16 residues. Trimming took 2 bases from V and 8 from J; bases not matched to a gene: 10. As DNA, the CDR3 is TGTGCCAGCAGTGAACCTCCGGGACAGGGAACGGATGAGCAGTTCTTC. Translating gives CASSEPPGQGTDEQFF.

The V call is TRBV4-2, the J call TRBJ2-3; the D gene is possibly TRBD1 (5 bases). Trimming shortened V by 0 bases and J by 6 bases, and 13 bases separated the two germline ends. Germline V gene sequence: CDR1 LGHNA, CDR2 YNFKEQ. The CDR3 sequence is 15 residues long. Written as DNA, the CDR3 is TGTGCCAGCAGCCAAGAGGGGCAGCGCGGCGATACGCAGTATTTT. Its protein product is CASSQEGQRGDTQYF.

The J gene is TRBJ1-3, the V gene TRBV5-8; 11 bases are a match to TRBD1. This CDR3 is 16 amino acids long. Germline CDR1 reads SGHTS; CDR2 reads YDEGEE. After removal of 3 bases from V and 1 base from J, the junction contained 3 bases not matched to a gene. In DNA form, the CDR3 reads TGTGCCAGCAGCTCGGGACAGGGGGTTTCTGGAAACACCATATATTTT. It encodes CASSSGQGVSGNTIYF. Full variable domain (outside the CDR3, taken from reference TRBV5-8 and TRBJ1-3): EAGVTQSPTHLIKTRGQQATLRCSPISGHTSVYWYQQALGLGLQFLLWYDEGEERNRGNFPPRFSGRQFPNYSSELNVNALELEDSALYLCASSSGQGVSGNTIYFGEGSWLTVV.